The 24 T cell receptor beta chains given below trace back to one sample, sequenced in a study of neurological immune-mediated disorders. TCRdb used MiXCR to reprocess the 5' RACE reads, holding one entry per CDR3 protein. The data hold tens of thousands of distinct CDR3 sequences, with around 3.4% observed a single time. The sample taken for sequencing was PBMCs. Receptors originate from a woman in her forties or fifties with multiple sclerosis.

The chain has TRBV7-2 and TRBJ2-5, with D possibly TRBD1 on 6 matching bases. Germline V lookup: CDR1 SGHTA, CDR2 FQGNSA. CDR3 length: 13 amino acids. V was shortened by 1 base and J by 8 bases, with 11 bases between the two germline ends. CDR3 coding DNA: TGTGCCAGCAGCTTAGGTGGACAGAGTACCCAGTACTTC. Protein product: CASSLGGQSTQYF.

This clonotype was detected ten times or more. The chain carries TRBV20-1 and TRBJ1-5; 8 bases fit TRBD1. Trimming removed 5 bases from V and 2 bases from J; junction bases left unmatched: 2. Germline V gene sequence: CDR1 DFQATT, CDR2 SNEGSKA (reference sequence). The CDR3 spans 13 residues. The DNA of the CDR3 is TGCAGTGCTTCGACAGGGGGCAATCAGCCCCAGCATTTT. It specifies CSASTGGNQPQHF.

About this clonotype: A read error is possible here, since a much larger clone lies one base away. The rearrangement uses TRBV7-3 and TRBJ2-2; D is perhaps TRBD2 (6 bases). Trimming pared 2 bases from V and 4 bases from J, leaving 11 bases between. Germline V gene data show CDR1 as SGHTA and CDR2 as FQGTGA. The CDR3 is made up of 15 amino acids. The CDR3 bases are TGTGCCAGCAGCTTAGTCGTGGGGGGCACCGGGGAGCTGTTTTTT. Translation gives CASSLVVGGTGELFF.

This clonotype was observed many times. The V call is TRBV7-8, the J call TRBJ2-7; D is perhaps TRBD2 (6 bases). V lost 5 bases and J 11 bases, leaving 22 bases between the germline ends. The CDR3 length is 14 residues. CDR1 and CDR2 from the germline V gene are SGHVS and FQNEAQ. This CDR3 reads CASSPLGRTLGKYF. The CDR3 nucleotides read TGTGCCAGCAGCCCCCTGGGGAGGACGCTCGGGAAGTACTTC.

This clonotype was observed many times. DNA of the CDR3: TGCGCCAGCAGCTTGAAGACAGGATCGAACACTGAAGCTTTCTTT. Its protein product is CASSLKTGSNTEAFF. The V call is TRBV5-1, the J call TRBJ1-1, with D tentatively TRBD1 (6 bases). Deletions cut 1 base from V and 1 base from J, with 11 bases between. The CDR3 is made up of 15 amino acids. From germline, CDR1 is SGHRS and CDR2 YFSETQ.

This clonotype came up many times. This chain uses TRBV28 with TRBJ1-5, with 7 nucleotides matching TRBD1. Germline V gene sequence: CDR1 MDHEN, CDR2 SYDVKM. The V gene end was trimmed by 2 bases and the J gene end by 7 bases; junction bases not matched to a gene: 5. This CDR3 has 14 residues. The CDR3 region has the DNA TGTGCCAGCAGTTTAACAGGGGCAGGGCAGCCCCAGCATTTT. It encodes CASSLTGAGQPQHF.

The rearrangement uses TRBV6-5 and TRBJ1-3, with 7 nucleotides matching TRBD1. The CDR3 sequence is 15 residues long. J gave up 1 base and V 6 bases, and 6 bases lay outside the gene matches. Per the germline V gene, CDR1 is MNHEY and CDR2 is SVGAGI. CDR3 nucleotide sequence: TGTGCCAGCAGGGCGGGACAGCTTTCTGGAAACACCATATATTTT. The encoded protein is CASRAGQLSGNTIYF.

The table lists this clonotype with many counts. The germline gene is not matched at one end of the junction; a read error may be the cause. The chain has TRBV7-9 and TRBJ1-4, with 7 bases lining up with TRBD1. The germline V gene has CDR1 SEHNR and CDR2 FQNEAQ (reference sequence). CDR3 length: 13 residues. CDR3 loop: CASRQLEGAQFLF. In DNA form, the CDR3 reads TGTGCCAGCAGGCAACTCGAGGGGGCGCAGTTCCTTTTT.

This clonotype has ten or more counts. This sequence joins TRBV5-1 and TRBJ1-2; D remains unclear. The CDR3 contains 15 residues. The germline V gene encodes CDR1 SGHRS and CDR2 YFSETQ. Trimming cost V 3 bases and J 7 bases, with 19 bases left between them. The CDR3 region has the DNA TGCGCCAGCAGCTACGGACCATCCAACCCGAGTGGCTACACCTTC. Protein product: CASSYGPSNPSGYTF.

There are many counts of this clonotype. The genes are TRBV12-3 or TRBV12-4 and TRBJ2-7; 7 nucleotides agree with TRBD1. This CDR3 spans 15 amino acids. The V gene end was trimmed by 6 bases and the J gene end by 1 base; junction bases not matched to a gene: 9. The CDR3 coding sequence is TGTGCCAGCAGCCTTTCAGACAGGGCTTCCTACGAGCAGTACTTC. Translated: CASSLSDRASYEQYF.

This clonotype was seen many times. The chain has TRBV5-1 and TRBJ1-5; 7 bases match TRBD1. After removal of 0 bases from V and 11 bases from J, the junction contained 8 bases not matched to a gene. CDR1 is SGHRS and CDR2 is YFSETQ in the germline V gene. The CDR3 length is 14 residues. CDR3 sequence (DNA): TGCGCCAGCAGCTTGGAGGGGGCCCCCGGGACCCAGCATTTT. This sequence encodes CASSLEGAPGTQHF.

This clonotype was detected ten times or more. Its ends do not fully match the called genes, so a read error is possible. CDR3 loop: CASSQDFRYWDF. The DNA of the CDR3 is TGTGCCAGCAGCCAAGATTTTCGATATTGGGACTTC. The rearrangement links TRBV3-1 to TRBJ2-7; D gene uncertain. The CDR3 loop spans 12 amino acids. CDR1 and CDR2 (germline): LGHDT, YNNKEL (reference sequence).

Many counts were recorded for this clonotype. The chain carries TRBV7-2 and TRBJ1-2; possibly TRBD1 for D (6 bases). V shed 2 bases and J shed 1 base, with 14 bases lying between them. Germline CDR1 SGHTA, CDR2 FQGNSA. This CDR3 is built from 16 residues. The DNA for the CDR3 is TGTGCCAGCAGCTTATGGGAGACAGGAATTAACTATGGCTACACCTTC. Translated, it gives CASSLWETGINYGYTF.

This clonotype has at least ten counts. This chain's CDR3 is CASSLEGGSTDTQYF. The CDR3 DNA sequence: TGTGCCAGCAGCTTGGAAGGGGGCAGCACAGATACGCAGTATTTT. The V and J genes are TRBV5-6 and TRBJ2-3; TRBD1 aligns across 7 bases. Germline CDR1 SGHDT, CDR2 YYEEEE. This CDR3 is 15 amino acids long. V was clipped by 0 bases and J by 0 bases; unmatched bases: 1.

There are many counts of this clonotype. This chain joins TRBV20-1 and TRBJ2-4, with D possibly TRBD2 on 6 matching bases. Per germline, CDR1 DFQATT and CDR2 SNEGSKA (reference sequence). CDR3 size: 10 residues. Between the trimmed V and J ends, which lost 3 bases and 13 bases, there was a span of 10 bases. CDR3 amino acids: CSAREGKQYF. Here the CDR3 DNA reads TGCAGTGCTAGGGAGGGGAAACAGTACTTC.

This clonotype was observed many times. The chain recombines TRBV10-2 with TRBJ2-3; weak D call: TRBD2 (5 bases). CDR1 WSHSY and CDR2 SAAADI come from the germline V gene. The CDR3 is 13 residues long. V shed 7 bases and J shed 2 bases, with 10 bases lying between them. DNA for the CDR3: TGCGCCAGCACGGGGTTGTACACAGATACGCAGTATTTT. This sequence encodes CASTGLYTDTQYF.

This clonotype was found a few times. The V and J genes are TRBV5-6 and TRBJ2-3; 10 positions agree with TRBD2. Trimming at V came to 0 bases and at J to 1 base, leaving 2 bases not matched to a gene. The germline V gene has CDR1 SGHDT and CDR2 YYEEEE. The CDR3 sequence is 16 residues long. The chain's CDR3 is CASSLDLAGGTDTQYF. The CDR3 coding sequence is TGTGCCAGCAGCTTGGATCTAGCGGGGGGCACAGATACGCAGTATTTT.

At least ten counts were recorded for this clonotype. The chain uses TRBV5-1 and TRBJ2-1, with TRBD1 matching over 8 bases. From germline, CDR1 is SGHRS and CDR2 YFSETQ. With 4 bases clipped from V and 12 bases from J, the junction kept 6 bases outside the gene matches. The CDR3 runs to 12 residues. The CDR3 DNA reads TGCGCCAGCAGCCCAGGGGGCAGGGTGCAGTTCTTC. It translates to CASSPGGRVQFF.

This clonotype was detected ten times or more. The V call is TRBV9, the J call TRBJ2-3; TRBD2 matches at 10 bases. Germline V gives CDR1 SGDLS, CDR2 YYNGEE. This CDR3 has 17 residues. V shed 0 bases and J 1 base; nucleotides not matched to a gene: 5. CDR3 DNA: TGTGCCAGCAGCGTAGAGGAGCTAGCGGGGGGCACAGATACGCAGTATTTT. Amino acid sequence: CASSVEELAGGTDTQYF. The full variable domain, in which reference TRBV9 and TRBJ2-3 provide the parts outside the CDR3, is DSGVTQTPKHLITATGQRVTLRCSPRSGDLSVYWYQQSLDQGLQFLIQYYNGEERAKGNILERFSAQQFPDLHSELNLSSLELGDSALYFCASSVEELAGGTDTQYFGPGTRLTVL.

In its sample, this clonotype was seen many times. Here the CDR3 DNA reads TGTGCCATCCTAAAGACAGGGCACAACACTGAAGCTTTCTTT. Amino acids: CAILKTGHNTEAFF. The rearrangement links TRBV10-3 to TRBJ1-1, with TRBD1 matching over 7 bases. Germline CDR1 and CDR2: ENHRY and SYGVKD. The J segment lost 2 bases and the V segment lost 8 bases, leaving 8 bases of the junction unmatched. There are 14 residues in the CDR3.

This clonotype was detected ten times or more. The chain joins TRBV5-1 to TRBJ2-6; 8 bases are a match to TRBD1. This CDR3 comprises 19 residues. With 0 bases clipped from V and 0 bases from J, the junction kept 8 bases outside the gene matches. Per germline, CDR1 SGHRS and CDR2 YFSETQ. The CDR3 nucleotides are TGCGCCAGCAGCTTGGAGTCAGGGACAGGATCCTCTGGGGCCAACGTCCTGACTTTC. Residues: CASSLESGTGSSGANVLTF.

The sample holds many counts of this clonotype. As DNA, the CDR3 is TGCGCCAGCAGCCCCCAGGTAGCGGGTACTCAAGAGACCCAGTACTTC. Its translation: CASSPQVAGTQETQYF. The rearrangement joins TRBV5-1 to TRBJ2-5; 7 bases fit TRBD2. Unmatched junction bases numbered 11, after V lost 4 bases and J lost 2 bases. The CDR3 totals 16 residues. The germline gives CDR1 SGHRS, CDR2 YFSETQ.

This sequence joins TRBV7-2 and TRBJ2-5; 11 nucleotides align to TRBD1. J gave up 4 bases and V 5 bases, and 18 bases lay outside the gene matches. CDR1 and CDR2 from the germline V gene are SGHTA and FQGNSA. This CDR3 contains 19 residues. This CDR3 is CASSQQSGTGGNMAETQYF. The DNA for the CDR3 is TGTGCCAGCAGCCAGCAGTCCGGGACAGGGGGGAATATGGCAGAGACCCAGTACTTC.

The chain has TRBV19 and TRBJ2-5; D not certain. From germline, CDR1 is LNHDA and CDR2 SQIVND (reference sequence). This CDR3 region has 14 residues. Trimming shortened V by 5 bases and J by 5 bases, and 15 bases separated the two germline ends. The CDR3 loop reads CASSPTPFAETQYF. The DNA of the CDR3 is TGTGCCAGTAGTCCGACTCCTTTCGCGGAGACCCAGTACTTC.